The entry that follows covers one T cell receptor beta chain sequence. Trimming removed 0 bases from V and 6 bases from J; junction bases left unmatched: 12. In germline, CDR1 is SGHDN, CDR2 FVKESK. This CDR3 is built from 17 residues. The data were obtained in a study of cytomegalovirus exposure and HLA in healthy donors. The primer mix had 60 Vbeta and 13 Jbeta primers. Method: immunoSEQ multiplex PCR; TCRdb's copy keeps in-frame clones and lacks some. The data show some 140,000 clones, over 65% seen once. Sequencing input: PBMCs. The TCR originated in a female donor in good health and CMV-seropositive. The chain couples TRBV14 to TRBJ2-7, with 9 bases lining up with TRBD1. CDR3 DNA: TGTGCCAGCAGCCAAGATACGAGGGACAGGGCGCTACCCGAGCAGTACTTC. As protein: CASSQDTRDRALPEQYF.